The T cell receptor beta chain under discussion was sequenced for a study of T cell responses to AZD1222 COVID-19 vaccine. Study as a whole: Pooling was applied to second doses at about 4 or about 12 weeks.

CDR1 and CDR2 from the germline V gene are WNHNN and SYGVQD (reference sequence). This CDR3 has 17 residues. V shed 4 bases and J 5 bases; nucleotides not matched to a gene: 5. This clone is a singleton in its sample. What it binds is unknown. Study-wide points: White British people made up most donors, females outnumbered males, and clonal diversity was possibly underestimated.

Measured with immunoSEQ multiplex PCR; TCRdb has only the in-frame clones, and not every one. The sample consists of roughly 150,000 clones, about 94% of them appearing once. This sequence originates from an adult in good health. This rearrangement joins TRBV10-1 to TRBJ2-1; 16 bases agree with TRBD2. This material consisted of peripheral blood, taken on day 0 of AZD1222 vaccination. In DNA form, the CDR3 reads TGCGCCAGCAGTGGACCGGGACTAGCGGGAGGGAACAATGAGCAGTTCTTC. The encoded protein is CASSGPGLAGGNNEQFF.